The present T cell receptor beta chain was sequenced within a study of neoadjuvant anti-PD-1 for oral cavity cancer. Across the study: Patients without progression received a fourth nivolumab dose around day 43, then surgical resection on days 50-56. Findings of the study overall: Only a few patients per response group were TCR-analyzed; validation needed. Greater tumor shrinkage accompanied bigger post-treatment sizes of preexisting clones. Treg/Th17 ratio rose with pretreatment blood and fell with post-treatment tumor TCRbeta clonality.

TCRdb keeps only in-frame clones here, not all; method: immunoSEQ multiplex PCR. Of around 11,000 clones detected, 52% appear once; the ten largest clones hold 26%. There are a few counts of this clone. Its antigen is unknown. Sequencing used tumor tissue, obtained before nivolumab (anti-PD-1) treatment. The receptor comes from a person aged 35-80 years with oral cavity squamous cell carcinoma.

The CDR3 sequence: CASSQVTSGGLDLNTGELFF. The CDR3 DNA follows: TGTGCCAGCAGCCAAGTCACTAGCGGGGGGCTCGACCTTAACACCGGGGAGCTGTTTTTT. V is TRBV4-2 and J is TRBJ2-2; 12 bases match TRBD2. CDR3 length: 20 residues. J lost 2 bases, V lost 1 base, and 11 bases had no gene match. The germline CDR1 and CDR2 sequences are LGHNA and YNFKEQ.